What follows describes a single T cell receptor (beta chain). Its specificity is not known. TCRdb's copy holds only in-frame clones and misses some; the assay was immunoSEQ multiplex PCR. This sample carries roughly 64,000 clones, around 88% of them seen once, and the ten largest clones take 0.76%. The sample comes from a study of OX40 agonist ivuxolimab in advanced cancers. The overall study: Patients in dose escalation had liver, melanoma, kidney or head and neck cancers. In three patients, partial responses were observed, one with hepatocellular carcinoma and two with cutaneous melanoma.

The CDR3 has 13 amino acids. Germline-derived CDR1 and CDR2 are MGHRA and YSYEKL. The junction had 1 base not matched to a gene; V was cut back by 4 bases and J by 5 bases. Study conclusions and caveats: Blood T cells, both CD4+ and CD8+, expanded clonally by week 6 at 0.1 to 3.0 mg/kg. The specificity for antigen of the expanded peripheral T cells was not determined.

This TCR derives from an adult with an advanced solid tumor such as melanoma, head and neck, liver or kidney cancer. This sequence joins TRBV4-1 and TRBJ1-2, with 10 positions matching TRBD1. Sequencing used CD4+ or CD8+ T cells sorted from blood, obtained in a trial of the OX40 agonist ivuxolimab. Written as DNA, the CDR3 is TGCGCCAGCAGCCCGGGACAGGGGTATGGCTACACCTTC. Amino acids: CASSPGQGYGYTF.